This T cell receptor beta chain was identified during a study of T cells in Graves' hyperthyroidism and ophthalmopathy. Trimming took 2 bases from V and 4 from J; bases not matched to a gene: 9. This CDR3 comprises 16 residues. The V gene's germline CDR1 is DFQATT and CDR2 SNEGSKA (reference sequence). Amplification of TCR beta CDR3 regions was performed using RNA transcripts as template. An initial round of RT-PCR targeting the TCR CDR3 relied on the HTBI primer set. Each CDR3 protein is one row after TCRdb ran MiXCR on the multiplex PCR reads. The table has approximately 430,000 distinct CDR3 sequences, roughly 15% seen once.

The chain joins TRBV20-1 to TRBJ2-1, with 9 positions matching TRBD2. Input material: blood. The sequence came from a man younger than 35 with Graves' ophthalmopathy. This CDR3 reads CSARRGAGGRYNEQFF. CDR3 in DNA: TGCAGTGCTAGACGGGGAGCGGGGGGCCGATACAATGAGCAGTTCTTC.